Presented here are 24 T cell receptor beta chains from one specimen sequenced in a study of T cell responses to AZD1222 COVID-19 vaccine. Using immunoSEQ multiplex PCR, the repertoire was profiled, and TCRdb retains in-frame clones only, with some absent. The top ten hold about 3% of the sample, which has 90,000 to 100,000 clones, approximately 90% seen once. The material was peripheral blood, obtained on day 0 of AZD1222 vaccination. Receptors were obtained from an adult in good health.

CDR3 residues: CASSLPPRDPVYSRLLNTEAFF. The CDR3 coding sequence is TGTGCCAGCAGTTTACCCCCCCGGGACCCAGTTTATTCCAGGCTCTTGAACACTGAAGCTTTCTTT. V and J are TRBV27 and TRBJ1-1; D is possibly TRBD1 (5 bases). From germline, CDR1 is MNHEY and CDR2 SMNVEV (reference sequence). CDR3 length: 22 residues. V lost 2 bases and J lost 0, with 31 bases in between.

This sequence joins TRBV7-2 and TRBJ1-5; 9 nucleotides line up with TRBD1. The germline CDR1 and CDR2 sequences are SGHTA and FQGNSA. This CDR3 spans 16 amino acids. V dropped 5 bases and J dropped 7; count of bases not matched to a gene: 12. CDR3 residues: CASSPDLQGAGQPQHF. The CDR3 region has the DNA TGTGCCAGCAGCCCAGACCTACAGGGGGCAGGGCAGCCCCAGCATTTT. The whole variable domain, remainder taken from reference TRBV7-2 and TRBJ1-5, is GAGVSQSPSNKVTEKGKDVELRCDPISGHTALYWYRQSLGQGLEFLIYFQGNSAPDKSGLPSDRFSAERTGGSVSTLTIQRTQQEDSAVYLCASSPDLQGAGQPQHFGDGTRLSIL.

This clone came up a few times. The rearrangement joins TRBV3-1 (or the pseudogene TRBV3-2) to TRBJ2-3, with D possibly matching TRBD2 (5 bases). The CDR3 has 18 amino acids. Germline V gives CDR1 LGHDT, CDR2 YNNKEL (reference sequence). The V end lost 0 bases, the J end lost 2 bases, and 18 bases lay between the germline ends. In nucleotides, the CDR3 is TGTGCCAGCAGCCAAGAAGGCCCCGTTCCGCGGGTCACAGATACGCAGTATTTT. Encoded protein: CASSQEGPVPRVTDTQYF.

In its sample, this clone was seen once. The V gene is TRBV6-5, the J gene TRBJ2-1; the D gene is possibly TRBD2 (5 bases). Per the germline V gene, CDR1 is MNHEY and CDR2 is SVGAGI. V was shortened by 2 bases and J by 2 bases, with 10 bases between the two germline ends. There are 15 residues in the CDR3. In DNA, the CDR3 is TGTGCCAGCAGTTACGAGGGTCGAACCTACAATGAGCAGTTCTTC. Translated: CASSYEGRTYNEQFF.

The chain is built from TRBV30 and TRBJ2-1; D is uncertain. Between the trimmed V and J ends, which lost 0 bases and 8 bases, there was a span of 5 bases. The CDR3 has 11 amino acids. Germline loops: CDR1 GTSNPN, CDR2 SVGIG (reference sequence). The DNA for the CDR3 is TGTGCCTGGAGTGTTACCTATGAGCAGTTCTTC. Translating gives CAWSVTYEQFF.

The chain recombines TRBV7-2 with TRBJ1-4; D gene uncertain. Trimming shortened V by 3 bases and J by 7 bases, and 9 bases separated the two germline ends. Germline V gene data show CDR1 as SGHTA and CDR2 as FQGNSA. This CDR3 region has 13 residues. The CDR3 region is CASSLAGSEKLFF. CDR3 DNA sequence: TGTGCCAGCAGCTTGGCAGGTAGTGAAAAACTGTTTTTT.

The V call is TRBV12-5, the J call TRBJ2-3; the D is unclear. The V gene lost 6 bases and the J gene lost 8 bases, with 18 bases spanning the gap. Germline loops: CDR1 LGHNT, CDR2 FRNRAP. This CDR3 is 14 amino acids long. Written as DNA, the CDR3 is TGTGCTAGTGGCGAAATGTCCTTTACGGGTACGCAGTATTTT. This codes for CASGEMSFTGTQYF. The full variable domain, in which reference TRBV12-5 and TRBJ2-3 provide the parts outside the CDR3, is DARVTQTPRHKVTEMGQEVTMRCQPILGHNTVFWYRQTMMQGLELLAYFRNRAPLDDSGMPKDRFSAEMPDATLATLKIQPSEPRDSAVYFCASGEMSFTGTQYFGPGTRLTVL.

The CDR3: CASNWDSLNTEAFF. CDR3 in DNA: TGTGCCAGTAACTGGGACAGCCTGAACACTGAAGCTTTCTTT. The chain is built from TRBV19 and TRBJ1-1, with 7 positions matching TRBD1. This CDR3 has 14 amino acids. Germline V gene data show CDR1 as LNHDA and CDR2 as SQIVND (reference sequence). With V trimmed by 7 bases and J by 0 bases, 5 bases remained unmatched.

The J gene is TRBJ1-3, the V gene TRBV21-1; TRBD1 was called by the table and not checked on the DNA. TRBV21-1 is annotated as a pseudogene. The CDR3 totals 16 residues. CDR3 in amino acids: CASRPKGDRDLTTIYF. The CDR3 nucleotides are TGTGCCAGCAGGCCTAAGGGGGACAGGGACTTAACCACCATATATTTT.

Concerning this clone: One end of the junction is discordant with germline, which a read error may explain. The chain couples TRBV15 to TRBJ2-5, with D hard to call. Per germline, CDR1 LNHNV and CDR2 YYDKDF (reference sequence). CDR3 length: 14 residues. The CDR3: CATSGEIGEETQYF. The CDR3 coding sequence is TGTGCCACCAGCGGAGAAATTGGAGAGGAGACCCAGTACTTC. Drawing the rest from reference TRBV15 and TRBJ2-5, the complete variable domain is DAMVIQNPRYQVTQFGKPVTLSCSQTLNHNVMYWYQQKSSQAPKLLFHYYDKDFNNEADTPDNFQSRRPNTSFCFLDIRSPGLGDTAMYLCATSGEIGEETQYFGPGTRLLVL.

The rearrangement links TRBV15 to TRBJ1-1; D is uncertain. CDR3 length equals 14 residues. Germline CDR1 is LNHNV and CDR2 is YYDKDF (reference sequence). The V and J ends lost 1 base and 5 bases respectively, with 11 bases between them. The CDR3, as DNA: TGTGCCACCAGCAGAGGAGGGTATGGTACTGAAGCTTTCTTT. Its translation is CATSRGGYGTEAFF.

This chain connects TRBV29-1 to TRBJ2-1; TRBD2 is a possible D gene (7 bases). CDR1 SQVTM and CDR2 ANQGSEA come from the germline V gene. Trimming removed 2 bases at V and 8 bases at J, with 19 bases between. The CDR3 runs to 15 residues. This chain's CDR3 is CSVEKRRGPQYEQFF. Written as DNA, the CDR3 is TGCAGCGTTGAAAAGCGGCGGGGGCCCCAGTATGAGCAGTTCTTC.

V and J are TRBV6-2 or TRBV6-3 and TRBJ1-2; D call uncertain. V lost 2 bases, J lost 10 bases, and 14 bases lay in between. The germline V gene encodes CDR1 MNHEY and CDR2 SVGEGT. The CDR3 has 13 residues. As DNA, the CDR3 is TGTGCCAGCAGTTACCGAGCGGACGGATACTACACCTTC. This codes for CASSYRADGYYTF.

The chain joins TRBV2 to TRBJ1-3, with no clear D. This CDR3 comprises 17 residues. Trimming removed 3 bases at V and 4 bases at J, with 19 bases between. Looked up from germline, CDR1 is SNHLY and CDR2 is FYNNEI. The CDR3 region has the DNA TGTGCCAGCAGTGAGAAGGGTAGGCAGATCCGCGGAAACACCATATATTTT. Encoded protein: CASSEKGRQIRGNTIYF.

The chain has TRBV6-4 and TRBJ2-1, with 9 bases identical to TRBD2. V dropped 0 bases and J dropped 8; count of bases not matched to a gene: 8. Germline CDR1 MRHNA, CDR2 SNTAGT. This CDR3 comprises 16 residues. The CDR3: CASSDSGGGAADEQFF. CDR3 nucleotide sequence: TGTGCCAGCAGTGACTCTGGCGGGGGGGCTGCGGATGAGCAGTTCTTC.

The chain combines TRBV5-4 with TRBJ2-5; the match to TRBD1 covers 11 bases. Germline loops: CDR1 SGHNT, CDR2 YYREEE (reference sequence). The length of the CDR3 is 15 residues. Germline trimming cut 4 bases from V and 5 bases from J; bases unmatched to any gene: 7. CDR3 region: CASSGTGGGSETQYF. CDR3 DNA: TGTGCCAGCAGCGGGACAGGGGGAGGGAGCGAGACCCAGTACTTC.

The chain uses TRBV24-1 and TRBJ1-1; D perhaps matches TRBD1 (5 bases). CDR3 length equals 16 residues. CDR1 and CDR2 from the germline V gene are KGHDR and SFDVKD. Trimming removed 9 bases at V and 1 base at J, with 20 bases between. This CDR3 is CATPRPSGLSNTEAFF. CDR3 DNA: TGTGCCACCCCAAGGCCTTCAGGGCTGTCGAACACTGAAGCTTTCTTT.

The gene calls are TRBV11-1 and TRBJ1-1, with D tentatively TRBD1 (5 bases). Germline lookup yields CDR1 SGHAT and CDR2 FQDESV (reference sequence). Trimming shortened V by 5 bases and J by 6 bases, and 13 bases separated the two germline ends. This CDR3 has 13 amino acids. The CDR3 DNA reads TGTGCCAGCAGCCAGGGTTGGGGCGCTGAAGCTTTCTTT. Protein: CASSQGWGAEAFF.

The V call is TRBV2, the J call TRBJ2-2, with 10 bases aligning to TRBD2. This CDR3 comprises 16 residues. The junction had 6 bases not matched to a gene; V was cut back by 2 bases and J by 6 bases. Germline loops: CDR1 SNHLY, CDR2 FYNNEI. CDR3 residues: CASSESLAGDSGELFF. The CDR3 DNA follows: TGTGCCAGCAGTGAAAGCCTAGCGGGGGATTCCGGGGAGCTGTTTTTT.

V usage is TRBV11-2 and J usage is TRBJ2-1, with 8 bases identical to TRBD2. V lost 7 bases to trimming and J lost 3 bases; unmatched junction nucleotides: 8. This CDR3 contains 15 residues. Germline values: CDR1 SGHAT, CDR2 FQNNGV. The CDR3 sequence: CASNHRGGDYNEQFF. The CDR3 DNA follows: TGTGCCAGCAACCACCGGGGGGGGGACTACAATGAGCAGTTCTTC. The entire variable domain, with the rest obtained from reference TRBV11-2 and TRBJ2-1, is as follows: EAGVAQSPRYKIIEKRQSVAFWCNPISGHATLYWYQQILGQGPKLLIQFQNNGVVDDSQLPKDRFSAERLKGVDSTLKIQPAKLEDSAVYLCASNHRGGDYNEQFFGPGTRLTVL.

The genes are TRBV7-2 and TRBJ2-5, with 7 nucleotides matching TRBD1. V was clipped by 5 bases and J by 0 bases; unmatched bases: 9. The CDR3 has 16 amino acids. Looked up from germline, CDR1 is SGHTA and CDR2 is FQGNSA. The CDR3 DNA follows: TGTGCCAGCAGCCAGGGACAGACTACGTACCAAGAGACCCAGTACTTC. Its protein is CASSQGQTTYQETQYF.

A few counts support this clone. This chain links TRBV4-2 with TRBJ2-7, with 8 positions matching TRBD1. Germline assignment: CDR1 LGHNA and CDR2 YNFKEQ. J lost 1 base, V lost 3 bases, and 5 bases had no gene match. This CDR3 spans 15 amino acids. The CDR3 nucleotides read TGTGCCAGCAGCCAGGACTACAGGGGGTCCTACGAGCAGTACTTC. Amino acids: CASSQDYRGSYEQYF.

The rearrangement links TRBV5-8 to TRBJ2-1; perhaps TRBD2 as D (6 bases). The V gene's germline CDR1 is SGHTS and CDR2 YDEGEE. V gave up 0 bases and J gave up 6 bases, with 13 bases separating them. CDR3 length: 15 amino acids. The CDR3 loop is CASSLGAGSGNEQFF. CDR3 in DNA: TGTGCCAGCAGCTTGGGCGCGGGGAGCGGCAATGAGCAGTTCTTC.

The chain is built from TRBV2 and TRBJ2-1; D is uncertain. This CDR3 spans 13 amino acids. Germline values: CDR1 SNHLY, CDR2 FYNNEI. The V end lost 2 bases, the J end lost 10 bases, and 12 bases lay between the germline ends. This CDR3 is CASSETGQTEQFF. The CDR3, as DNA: TGTGCCAGCAGTGAAACCGGGCAGACCGAGCAGTTCTTC. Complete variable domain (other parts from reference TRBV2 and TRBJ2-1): EPEVTQTPSHQVTQMGQEVILRCVPISNHLYFYWYRQILGQKVEFLVSFYNNEISEKSEIFDDQFSVERPDGSNFTLKIRSTKLEDSAMYFCASSETGQTEQFFGPGTRLTVL.